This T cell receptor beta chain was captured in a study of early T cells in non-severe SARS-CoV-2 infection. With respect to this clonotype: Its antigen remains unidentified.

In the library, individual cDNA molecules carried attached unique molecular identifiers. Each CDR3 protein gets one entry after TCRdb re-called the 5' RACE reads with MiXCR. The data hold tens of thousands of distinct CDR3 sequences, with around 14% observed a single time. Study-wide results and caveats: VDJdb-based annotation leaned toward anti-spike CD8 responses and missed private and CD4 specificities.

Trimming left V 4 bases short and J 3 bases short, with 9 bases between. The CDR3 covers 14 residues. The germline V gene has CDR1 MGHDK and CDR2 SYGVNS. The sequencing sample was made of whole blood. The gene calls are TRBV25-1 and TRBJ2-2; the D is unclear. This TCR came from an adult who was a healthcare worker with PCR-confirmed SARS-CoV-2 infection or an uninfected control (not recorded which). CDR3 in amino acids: CASSGGAYTGELFF. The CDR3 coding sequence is TGTGCCAGCAGTGGAGGCGCTTACACCGGGGAGCTGTTTTTT.